The rows below give T cell receptor beta chains drawn from one sample of a study of identical twins. TCRdb processed the 5' RACE reads anew with MiXCR; each CDR3 protein has one entry. Here the sample spans a few hundred thousand distinct CDR3 sequences, 7.5% to 10% being singletons. In addition, the sample was reused for a study of yellow fever vaccine responses in identical twins.

The sample consisted of PBMCs. These receptors came from a woman aged 18-29 years in good health. Each CDR3 is given without its conserved first and last residue. A D gene is named only where the DNA matches it firmly. Size is omitted from some rows. Given values are once, few, many or a class for expanded clones.

j_call v_call d_call clone_size cdr3_aa
TRBJ2-1 TRBV29-1 TRBD2 many SVEKGLAGGRGYNEQF
TRBJ2-1 TRBV7-7 - many ASSLGHASYNEQF
TRBJ2-7 TRBV13 TRBD1 few ASSRQGRGYEQY
TRBJ1-2 TRBV29-1 - many SVQRGSLRGYT
TRBJ1-1 TRBV18 - - ASSPEVGGREAF
TRBJ2-2 TRBV5-1 - many ASSWTGSYTGELF
TRBJ2-2 TRBV7-9 - few ASSLDGTNTGELF
TRBJ1-5 TRBV6-2/TRBV6-3 - many ASSYAGLESQPQH
TRBJ2-1 TRBV20-1 TRBD2 few SAIGTSGPSSYNEQF
TRBJ2-5 TRBV7-2 TRBD2 few ASSPGLAGIETQY
TRBJ1-2 TRBV6-1 - many ASRNKPGYGYT
TRBJ2-7 TRBV3-1 - few ASSQYPGTVGYEQY
TRBJ1-3 TRBV4-2 TRBD1 - ASSAGTEILEPGNTIY
TRBJ2-7 TRBV20-1 - - SARISGLSLEQY
TRBJ2-2 TRBV20-1 TRBD2 - SARDFPEHPSGRAGGELF
TRBJ1-2 TRBV12-3/TRBV12-4 TRBD1 - ASKSQGGNYGYT
TRBJ2-1 TRBV5-4 - - ASSPGGPRWDEQF
TRBJ2-1 TRBV6-4 TRBD2 many ASSGTSGGAANEQF
TRBJ1-2 TRBV28 - - ASSGTPQNYGYT
TRBJ2-7 TRBV6-2/TRBV6-3 - - ASSYPDLAYEQY
TRBJ2-7 TRBV20-1 - many SARKLRQSYEQY
TRBJ1-3 TRBV29-1 - many SVEVPGLANTIY
TRBJ2-5 TRBV10-3 - few AISEPKTGRVPGETQY
TRBJ2-1 TRBV5-1 - - ASSLGSRSWGSYNEQF
TRBJ2-7 TRBV21-1 - - ASSRETGEQY
TRBJ2-5 TRBV2 TRBD2 many ASRGTSGGAEVEETQY
TRBJ1-2 TRBV28 TRBD1 few ASRATGEPYGYT
TRBJ2-7 TRBV29-1 TRBD2 - SALVTSGKHEQY
TRBJ2-7 TRBV5-4 - few ASSPLQGGYEQY
TRBJ2-7 TRBV3-1 TRBD2 many ASSQDGGGYEQY
TRBJ2-5 TRBV6-1 - many ASSSALEETQY
TRBJ2-7 TRBV9 - few ASSPFFKGGLYEQY
TRBJ2-2 TRBV29-1 - few SVEEWAGELF
TRBJ2-5 TRBV15 - many ATSRVGIQETQY
TRBJ2-7 TRBV7-2 TRBD2 many ASSSSGLATQY
TRBJ2-7 TRBV7-2 - many ASSLDGRVYEQY
TRBJ1-5 TRBV27 - few ASSSDSYSNQPQH